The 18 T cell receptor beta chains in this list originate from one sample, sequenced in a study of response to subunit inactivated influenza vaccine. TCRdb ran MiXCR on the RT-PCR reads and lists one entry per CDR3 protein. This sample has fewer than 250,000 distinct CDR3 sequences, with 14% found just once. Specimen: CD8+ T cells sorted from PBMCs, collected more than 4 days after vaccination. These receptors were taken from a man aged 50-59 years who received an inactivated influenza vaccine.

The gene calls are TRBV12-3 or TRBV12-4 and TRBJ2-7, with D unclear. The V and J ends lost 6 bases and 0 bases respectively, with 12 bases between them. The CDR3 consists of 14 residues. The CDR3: CASSTTGSSYEQYF. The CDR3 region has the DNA TGTGCCAGCAGCACTACCGGGTCCTCCTACGAGCAGTACTTC.

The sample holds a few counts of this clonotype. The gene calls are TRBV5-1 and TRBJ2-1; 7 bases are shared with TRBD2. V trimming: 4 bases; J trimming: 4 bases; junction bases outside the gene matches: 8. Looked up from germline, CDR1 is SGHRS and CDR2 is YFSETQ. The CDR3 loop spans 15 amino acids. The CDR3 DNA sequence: TGCGCCAGCAGCCCCTCGCGGGGGAATTACAATGAGCAGTTCTTC. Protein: CASSPSRGNYNEQFF.

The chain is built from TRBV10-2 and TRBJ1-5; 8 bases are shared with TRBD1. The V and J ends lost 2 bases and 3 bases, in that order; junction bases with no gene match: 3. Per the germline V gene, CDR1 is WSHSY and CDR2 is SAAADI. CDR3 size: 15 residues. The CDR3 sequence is CASSEGDRNNQPQHF. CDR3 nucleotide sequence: TGCGCCAGCAGTGAGGGGGACAGGAACAATCAGCCCCAGCATTTT.

The DNA of the CDR3 is TGCAGTGCTAGAGATCAGGACAGAGATTTCTATGAGCAGTTCTTC. Its translation: CSARDQDRDFYEQFF. The chain couples TRBV20-1 to TRBJ2-1; TRBD1 might be the D (6 bases). This CDR3 has 15 residues. With 0 bases removed from V and 8 bases from J, the gap between germline ends came to 17 bases. The germline V gene has CDR1 DFQATT and CDR2 SNEGSKA (reference sequence).

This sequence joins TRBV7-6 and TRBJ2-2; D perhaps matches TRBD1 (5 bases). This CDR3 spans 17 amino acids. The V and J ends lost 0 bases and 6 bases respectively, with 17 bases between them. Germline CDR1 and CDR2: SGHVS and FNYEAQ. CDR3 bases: TGTGCCAGCAGCTTAGCGTCTACCCTCAGGGTACCCGGGGAGCTGTTTTTT. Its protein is CASSLASTLRVPGELFF.

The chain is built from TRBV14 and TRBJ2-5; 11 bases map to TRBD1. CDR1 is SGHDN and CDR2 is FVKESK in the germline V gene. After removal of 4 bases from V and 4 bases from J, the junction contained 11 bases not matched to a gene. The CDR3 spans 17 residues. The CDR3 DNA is TGTGCCAGCAGCCCCTTCGGACAGGGGGCGCGGGGAGAGACCCAGTACTTC. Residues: CASSPFGQGARGETQYF.

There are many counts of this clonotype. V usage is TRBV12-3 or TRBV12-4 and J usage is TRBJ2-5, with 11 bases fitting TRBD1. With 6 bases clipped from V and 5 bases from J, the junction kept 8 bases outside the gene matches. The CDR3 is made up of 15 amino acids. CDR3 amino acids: CASRDWTGGEETQYF. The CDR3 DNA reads TGTGCCAGCAGAGATTGGACAGGGGGCGAGGAGACCCAGTACTTC.

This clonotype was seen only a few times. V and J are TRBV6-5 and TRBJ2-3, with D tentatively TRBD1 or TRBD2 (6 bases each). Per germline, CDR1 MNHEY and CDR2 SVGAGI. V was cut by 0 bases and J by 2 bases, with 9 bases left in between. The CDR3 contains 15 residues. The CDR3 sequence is CASSYSGGLTDTQYF. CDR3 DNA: TGTGCCAGCAGTTACTCCGGGGGCCTCACAGATACGCAGTATTTT.

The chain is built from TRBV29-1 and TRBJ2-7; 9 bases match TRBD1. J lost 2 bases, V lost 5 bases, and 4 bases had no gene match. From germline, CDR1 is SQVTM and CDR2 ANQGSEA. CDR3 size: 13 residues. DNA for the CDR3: TGCAGCGTTAGGACAGGGGCGGCCTACGAGCAGTACTTC. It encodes CSVRTGAAYEQYF.

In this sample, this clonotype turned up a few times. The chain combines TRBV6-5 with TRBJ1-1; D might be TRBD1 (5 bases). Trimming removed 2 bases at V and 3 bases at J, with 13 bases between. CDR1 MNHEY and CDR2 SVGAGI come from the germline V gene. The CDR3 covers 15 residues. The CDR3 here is CASSYTWDGYTEAFF. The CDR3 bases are TGTGCCAGCAGTTACACCTGGGACGGCTACACTGAAGCTTTCTTT.

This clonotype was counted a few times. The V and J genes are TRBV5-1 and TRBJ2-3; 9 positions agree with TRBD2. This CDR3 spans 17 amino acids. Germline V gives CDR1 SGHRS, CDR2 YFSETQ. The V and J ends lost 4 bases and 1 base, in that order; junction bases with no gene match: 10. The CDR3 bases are TGCGCCAGCAGCCCATCCGAGACTAGCGGACGCACAGATACGCAGTATTTT. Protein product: CASSPSETSGRTDTQYF.

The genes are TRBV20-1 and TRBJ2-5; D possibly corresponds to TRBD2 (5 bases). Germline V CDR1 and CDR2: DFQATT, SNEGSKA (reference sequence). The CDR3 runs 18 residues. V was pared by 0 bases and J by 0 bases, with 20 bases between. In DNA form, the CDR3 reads TGCAGTGCTAGAGATCGATTTGTAGAAACGGGGTACCAAGAGACCCAGTACTTC. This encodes CSARDRFVETGYQETQYF.

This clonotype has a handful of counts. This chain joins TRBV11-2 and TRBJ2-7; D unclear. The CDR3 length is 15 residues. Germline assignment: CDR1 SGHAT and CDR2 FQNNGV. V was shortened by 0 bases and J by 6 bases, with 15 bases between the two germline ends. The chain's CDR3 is CASSLEFTAWSEQYF. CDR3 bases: TGTGCCAGCAGCTTAGAGTTCACAGCCTGGTCCGAGCAGTACTTC.

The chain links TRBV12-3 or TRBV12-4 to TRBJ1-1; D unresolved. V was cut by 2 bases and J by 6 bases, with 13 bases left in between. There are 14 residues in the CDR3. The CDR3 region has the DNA TGTGCCAGCAGTTTAAGCGGTAGTTACCCTGAAGCTTTCTTT. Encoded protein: CASSLSGSYPEAFF.

In DNA, the CDR3 is TGTGCCAGCAGCCAAGATGTGGGAAAGGGTAATGAGGAAGAGACCCAGTACTTC. Amino acids: CASSQDVGKGNEEETQYF. The V gene is TRBV4-2, the J gene TRBJ2-5, with D unclear. Per the germline V gene, CDR1 is LGHNA and CDR2 is YNFKEQ. CDR3 length: 18 residues. Trimming stripped 0 bases from V and 3 bases from J, with 20 bases between.

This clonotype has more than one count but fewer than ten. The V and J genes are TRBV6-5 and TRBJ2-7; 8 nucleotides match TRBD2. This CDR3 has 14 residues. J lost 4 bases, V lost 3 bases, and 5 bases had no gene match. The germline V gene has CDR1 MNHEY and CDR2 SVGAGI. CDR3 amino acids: CASSYLGLGYEQYF. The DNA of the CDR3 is TGTGCCAGCAGTTATCTGGGACTAGGGTACGAGCAGTACTTC.

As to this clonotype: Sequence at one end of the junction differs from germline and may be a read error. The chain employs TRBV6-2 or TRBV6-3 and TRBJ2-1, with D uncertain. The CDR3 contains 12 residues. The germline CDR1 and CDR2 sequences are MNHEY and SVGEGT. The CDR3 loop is CAGRIPPGEQFF. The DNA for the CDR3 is TGTGCCGGCAGAATCCCCCCGGGTGAGCAGTTCTTC.

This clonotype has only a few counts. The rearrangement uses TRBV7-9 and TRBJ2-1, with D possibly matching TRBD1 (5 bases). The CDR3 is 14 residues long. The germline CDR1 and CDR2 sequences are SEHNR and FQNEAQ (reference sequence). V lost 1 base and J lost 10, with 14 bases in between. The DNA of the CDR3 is TGTGCCAGCAGCTTAGGGCAGGGTACAAGGGAGCAGTTCTTC. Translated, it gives CASSLGQGTREQFF.